This T cell receptor beta chain was documented in a study of blood T cell repertoires in COVID-19. Patients of the Seattle cohort, enrolled during active infection, were followed longitudinally. This CDR3 spans 14 amino acids. Germline V gives CDR1 MRHNA, CDR2 SNTAGT. The V gene lost 6 bases and the J gene lost 8 bases, with 19 bases spanning the gap. In the authors' methods: Cell counts per sample came from amplifying reference gene primers. This table comes from immunoSEQ multiplex PCR, and its TCRdb copy is limited to in-frame clones, with some not included. The DNA was the basis for D and trimming; V, J and clone size are from that table. The repertoire holds about 180,000 clones, with 80% to 90% as singletons.

The TCR comes from a woman older than 75 with COVID-19, enrolled during active disease. The sample was peripheral blood. The rearrangement uses TRBV6-4 and TRBJ1-2, with a possible D match to TRBD1 (6 bases). DNA of the CDR3: TGTGCCAGCAGGGCCCTACAGGGCTACGGAGGCTACACCTTC. Residues: CASRALQGYGGYTF.